This T cell receptor (beta chain) is drawn from a study of blood T cell repertoires in COVID-19. The V gene's germline CDR1 is KGHDR and CDR2 SFDVKD. Trimming pared 2 bases from V and 10 bases from J, leaving 11 bases between. The CDR3 runs 13 residues. Assay: immunoSEQ multiplex PCR; the TCRdb copy retains only in-frame clones and omits some. The table records some 150,000 clones, 70% to 90% of them present only once. The V gene is TRBV24-1, the J gene TRBJ2-1; D might be TRBD2 (6 bases). The sample taken for sequencing was PBMCs or T cells enriched from blood (not recorded which). The clonotype comes from a woman aged 18-29 years who had recovered from COVID-19. CDR3 amino acids: CATSDSSAGEQFF. The CDR3 DNA sequence: TGTGCCACCAGTGATTCGTCAGCGGGCGAGCAGTTCTTC.